The 20 T cell receptor beta chains below were found in one sample sequenced in a study of blood T cell repertoires in COVID-19. This table comes from immunoSEQ multiplex PCR, and its TCRdb copy is limited to in-frame clones, with some not included. The sample records over 75,000 clones, over 80% being singletons. The sequenced material came from peripheral blood. The receptors come from an elderly woman with active or convalescent COVID-19.

The chain uses TRBV2 and TRBJ1-2; 7 positions agree with TRBD1. CDR1 and CDR2 from the germline V gene are SNHLY and FYNNEI. Trimming took 4 bases from V and 4 from J; bases not matched to a gene: 3. This CDR3 contains 13 residues. CDR3 bases: TGTGCCAGCAGTGCCGGGACAGTCTATGGCTACACCTTC. It codes for CASSAGTVYGYTF.

The sample holds a few counts of this clone. The chain uses TRBV28 and TRBJ1-6; the match to TRBD1 covers 8 bases. Germline CDR1 reads MDHEN; CDR2 reads SYDVKM. V was pared by 6 bases and J by 6 bases, with 4 bases of the junction left unmatched. The CDR3 has 14 residues. The CDR3 coding sequence is TGTGCCAGCAGATCAGGGGGCAGTAATTCACCCCTCCACTTT. Translation gives CASRSGGSNSPLHF.

The J gene is TRBJ2-7, the V gene TRBV9; D may be TRBD2 (6 bases). V lost 0 bases to trimming and J lost 3 bases, with 13 bases between them. Germline values: CDR1 SGDLS, CDR2 YYNGEE. The length of the CDR3 is 15 residues. CDR3 nucleotide sequence: TGTGCCAGCAGCGTAGCCGGAGGGAACGACTACGAGCAGTACTTC. Its protein is CASSVAGGNDYEQYF.

This chain links TRBV19 with TRBJ1-1; D is undetermined. CDR3 size: 12 residues. CDR1 is LNHDA, CDR2 SQIVND, per germline (reference sequence). With 3 bases removed from V and 1 base from J, the gap between germline ends came to 3 bases. In nucleotides, the CDR3 is TGTGCCAGTAGTATCCGGAACACTGAAGCTTTCTTT. This gives the protein CASSIRNTEAFF.

This rearrangement joins TRBV7-3 to TRBJ2-7; TRBD2 is a possible D gene (6 bases). The V end lost 2 bases, the J end lost 3 bases, and 8 bases lay between the germline ends. CDR1 SGHTA and CDR2 FQGTGA come from the germline V gene. The CDR3 sequence is 13 residues long. This CDR3 reads CASSLGGNYEQYF. The DNA of the CDR3 is TGTGCCAGCAGCTTAGGAGGGAACTACGAGCAGTACTTC.

This chain uses TRBV5-4 with TRBJ2-3; a possible D gene is TRBD2 (7 bases). Between the trimmed V and J ends, which lost 5 bases and 8 bases, there was a span of 18 bases. Germline CDR1 is SGHNT and CDR2 is YYREEE (reference sequence). The CDR3 consists of 14 residues. In nucleotides, the CDR3 is TGTGCCAGCAGTACGTTGGGGGGCGGGGGTACGCAGTATTTT. This encodes CASSTLGGGGTQYF.

This sequence joins TRBV29-1 and TRBJ1-1; the D gene is possibly TRBD1 (6 bases). The V gene lost 7 bases and the J gene lost 1 base, with 10 bases spanning the gap. Per the germline V gene, CDR1 is SQVTM and CDR2 is ANQGSEA. The CDR3 runs 12 residues. The CDR3 region is CSALTGNTEAFF. As DNA, the CDR3 is TGCAGCGCCTTGACAGGGAACACTGAAGCTTTCTTT.

CDR3 coding DNA: TGTGCCAGCAGCACTAAAGGGGGCGCGGGCAATCAGCCCCAGCATTTT. As protein: CASSTKGGAGNQPQHF. The chain joins TRBV21-1 to TRBJ1-5; the table's D call TRBD1 went unverified against the DNA. TRBV21-1 is an annotated pseudogene. The CDR3 is 16 amino acids.

The genes are TRBV28 and TRBJ2-7; D is unresolved. The CDR3 consists of 19 residues. V was cut by 4 bases and J by 4 bases, with 29 bases left in between. Germline V gene data show CDR1 as MDHEN and CDR2 as SYDVKM. CDR3 coding DNA: TGTGCCAGCAGTTCACGAAATGTCAACAAGGCAGGCCGCGTGTACGAGCAGTACTTC. It encodes CASSSRNVNKAGRVYEQYF.

The chain is built from TRBV19 and TRBJ1-1; D is unresolved. The V end was cut by 6 bases, the J end by 3 bases, with 17 bases between. Germline V CDR1 and CDR2: LNHDA, SQIVND (reference sequence). This CDR3 is built from 15 residues. CDR3 nucleotides: TGTGCCAGTAGCACGACGGGGTTTTTAGACACTGAAGCTTTCTTT. Protein product: CASSTTGFLDTEAFF.

This chain links TRBV3-1 (or the pseudogene TRBV3-2) with TRBJ2-3; the match to TRBD1 covers 8 bases. The trim removed 4 bases at V and 4 bases at J, leaving 4 bases unmatched. This CDR3 is 14 amino acids long. CDR1 is LGHDT, CDR2 YNNKEL, per germline (reference sequence). Here the CDR3 reads CASSPGQGPDTQYF. CDR3 nucleotide sequence: TGTGCCAGCAGCCCCGGACAGGGCCCAGATACGCAGTATTTT.

V is TRBV5-4 and J is TRBJ2-1, with 8 nucleotides matching TRBD2. CDR3 size: 16 residues. Per the germline V gene, CDR1 is SGHNT and CDR2 is YYREEE (reference sequence). V lost 1 base to trimming and J lost 3 bases; unmatched junction nucleotides: 6. CDR3 DNA: TGTGCCAGCAGCTTGAGAGCGGGGGACTTCTACAATGAGCAGTTCTTC. It codes for CASSLRAGDFYNEQFF.

This chain joins TRBV4-3 and TRBJ2-1; D is possibly TRBD1 (5 bases). The CDR3 is 13 amino acids. CDR1 is LGHNA, CDR2 YSLEER, per germline. Trimming shortened V by 3 bases and J by 9 bases, and 12 bases separated the two germline ends. For the CDR3, the DNA is TGCGCCAGCAGCCATCCGCGTCAGGGTGAGCAGTTCTTC. It codes for CASSHPRQGEQFF.

This clone was observed a single time. Here the CDR3 reads CASSEGTVLAGETDTQYF. Written as DNA, the CDR3 is TGCGCCAGCAGTGAGGGGACCGTACTAGCGGGAGAGACAGATACGCAGTATTTT. The chain links TRBV10-1 to TRBJ2-3; TRBD2 matches 11 bases. The V and J ends lost 2 bases and 3 bases, in that order; junction bases with no gene match: 10. CDR1 is WNHNN, CDR2 SYGVQD, per germline (reference sequence). The CDR3 sequence is 18 residues long.

The chain joins TRBV5-3 to TRBJ2-3, with TRBD2 as a possible D gene (6 bases). TRBV5-3 is an open reading frame, and its role is uncertain. The CDR3 spans 15 residues. Trimming took off 4 bases at V and 5 bases at J, with 17 bases between the two ends. CDR3 region: CARSPPGLGVDTQYF. CDR3 coding DNA: TGTGCCAGAAGCCCACCGGGACTGGGTGTAGATACGCAGTATTTT.

The V call is TRBV29-1, the J call TRBJ2-1, with 9 positions matching TRBD1. Trimming took 5 bases from V and 5 from J; bases not matched to a gene: 4. The CDR3 totals 13 residues. In germline, CDR1 is SQVTM, CDR2 ANQGSEA. CDR3 region: CSVRGQGNNEQFF. In DNA, the CDR3 is TGCAGCGTTAGAGGACAGGGGAACAATGAGCAGTTCTTC.

J is TRBJ2-7 and V is TRBV27; 7 nucleotides line up with TRBD1. CDR1 is MNHEY, CDR2 SMNVEV, per germline (reference sequence). CDR3 length: 13 residues. J was trimmed by 3 bases and V by 8 bases; bases with no gene match: 7. This chain's CDR3 is CASAGRQGYEQYF. CDR3 in DNA: TGTGCCAGCGCGGGTCGACAGGGCTACGAGCAGTACTTC.

V gene TRBV7-8 combines with J gene TRBJ2-5; a possible D gene is TRBD2 (6 bases). The V end was cut by 5 bases, the J end by 2 bases, with 15 bases between. The germline CDR1 and CDR2 sequences are SGHVS and FQNEAQ. The CDR3 totals 15 residues. The CDR3 region has the DNA TGTGCCAGCAGCAAAATGGGCGGGGCACAAGAGACCCAGTACTTC. It specifies CASSKMGGAQETQYF.

The chain carries TRBV28 and TRBJ2-7, with D tentatively TRBD2 (6 bases). Deletions cut 2 bases from V and 4 bases from J, with 15 bases between. This CDR3 has 15 amino acids. Germline-derived CDR1 and CDR2 are MDHEN and SYDVKM. For the CDR3, the DNA is TGTGCCAGCAGTTTAAATCTTGCGGGAACGTACGAGCAGTACTTC. Translation gives CASSLNLAGTYEQYF.

A remark on this clone: Other DNA sequences in the same sample also yield this CDR3. The chain has TRBV5-1 and TRBJ2-3, with 7 bases matching TRBD2. Germline loops: CDR1 SGHRS, CDR2 YFSETQ. The CDR3 spans 14 residues. The V segment lost 1 base and the J segment 1 base; nucleotides outside the gene matches: 0. CDR3 region: CASSLTSGTDTQYF. CDR3 nucleotides: TGCGCCAGCAGCTTGACTAGCGGCACAGATACGCAGTATTTT.